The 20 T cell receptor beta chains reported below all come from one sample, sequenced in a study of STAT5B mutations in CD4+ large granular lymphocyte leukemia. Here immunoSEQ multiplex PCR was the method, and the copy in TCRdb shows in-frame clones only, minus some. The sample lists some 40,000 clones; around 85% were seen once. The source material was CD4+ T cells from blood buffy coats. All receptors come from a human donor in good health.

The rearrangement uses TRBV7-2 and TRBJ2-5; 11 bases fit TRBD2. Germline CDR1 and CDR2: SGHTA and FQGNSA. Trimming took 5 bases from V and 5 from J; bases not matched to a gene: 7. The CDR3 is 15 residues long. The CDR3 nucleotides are TGTGCCAGCAGCCGGGGACTAGCGGAGGGGGAGACCCAGTACTTC. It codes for CASSRGLAEGETQYF.

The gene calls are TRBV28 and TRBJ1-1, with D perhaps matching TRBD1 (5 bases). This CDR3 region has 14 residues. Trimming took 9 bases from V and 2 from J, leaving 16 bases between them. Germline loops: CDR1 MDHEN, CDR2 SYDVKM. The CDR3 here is CASITGGGNTEAFF. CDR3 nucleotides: TGTGCCAGTATCACGGGGGGAGGAAACACTGAAGCTTTCTTT.

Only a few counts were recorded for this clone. The CDR3 sequence is CASRGTVNSPLHF. CDR3 sequence (DNA): TGTGCCAGCAGGGGGACAGTGAATTCACCCCTCCACTTT. The rearrangement joins TRBV27 to TRBJ1-6; 7 bases are shared with TRBD1. Germline V lookup: CDR1 MNHEY, CDR2 SMNVEV (reference sequence). The CDR3 has 13 amino acids. The junction had 3 bases not matched to a gene; V was cut back by 6 bases and J by 7 bases.

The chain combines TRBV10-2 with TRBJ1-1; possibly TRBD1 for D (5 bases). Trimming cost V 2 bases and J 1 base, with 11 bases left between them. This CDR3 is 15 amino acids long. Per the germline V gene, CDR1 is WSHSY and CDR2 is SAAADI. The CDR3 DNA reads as TGCGCCAGCAGTGAGCCTTCTCAGGGGAACACTGAAGCTTTCTTT. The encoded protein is CASSEPSQGNTEAFF.

CDR3 nucleotides: TGCGCCAGCAGCGGGGTTCGGACAGGGTCGGGCTACACCTTC. Translation gives CASSGVRTGSGYTF. V gene TRBV5-1 combines with J gene TRBJ1-2, with 8 bases matching TRBD1. Germline CDR1 SGHRS, CDR2 YFSETQ. With 4 bases clipped from V and 8 bases from J, the junction kept 10 bases outside the gene matches. CDR3 length: 14 residues.

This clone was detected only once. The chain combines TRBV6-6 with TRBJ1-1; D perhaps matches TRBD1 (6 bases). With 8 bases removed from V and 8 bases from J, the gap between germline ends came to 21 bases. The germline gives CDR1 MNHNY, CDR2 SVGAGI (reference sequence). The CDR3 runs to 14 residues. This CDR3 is CASVIGRGNVEAFF. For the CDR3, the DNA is TGTGCCAGCGTTATTGGCAGGGGCAACGTCGAAGCTTTCTTT.

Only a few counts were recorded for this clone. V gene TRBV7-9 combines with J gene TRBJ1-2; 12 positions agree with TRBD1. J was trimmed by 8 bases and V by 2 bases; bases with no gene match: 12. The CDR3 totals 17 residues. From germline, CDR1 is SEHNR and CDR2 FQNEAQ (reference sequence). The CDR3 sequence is CASSLRGTGGDMGGYTF. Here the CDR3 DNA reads TGTGCCAGCAGCTTAAGAGGGACAGGGGGCGACATGGGGGGCTACACCTTC.

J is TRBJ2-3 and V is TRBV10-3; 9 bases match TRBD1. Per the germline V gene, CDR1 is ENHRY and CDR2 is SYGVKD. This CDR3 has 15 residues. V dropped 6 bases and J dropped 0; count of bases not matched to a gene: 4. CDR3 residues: CAIRGTGKSTDTQYF. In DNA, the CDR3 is TGTGCCATCAGGGGGACAGGGAAAAGCACAGATACGCAGTATTTT.

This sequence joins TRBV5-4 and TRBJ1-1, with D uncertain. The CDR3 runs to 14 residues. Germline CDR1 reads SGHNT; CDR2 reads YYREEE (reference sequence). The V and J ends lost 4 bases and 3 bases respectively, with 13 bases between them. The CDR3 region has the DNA TGTGCCAGCAGCAGAGGGAATGAGGACACTGAAGCTTTCTTT. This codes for CASSRGNEDTEAFF.

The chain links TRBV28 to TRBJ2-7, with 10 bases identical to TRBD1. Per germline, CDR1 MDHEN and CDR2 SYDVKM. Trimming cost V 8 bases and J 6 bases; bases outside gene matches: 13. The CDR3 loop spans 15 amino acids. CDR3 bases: TGTGCCAGCCGAGGCTCGGGACAGGGGTTCGGCGAGCAGTACTTC. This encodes CASRGSGQGFGEQYF.

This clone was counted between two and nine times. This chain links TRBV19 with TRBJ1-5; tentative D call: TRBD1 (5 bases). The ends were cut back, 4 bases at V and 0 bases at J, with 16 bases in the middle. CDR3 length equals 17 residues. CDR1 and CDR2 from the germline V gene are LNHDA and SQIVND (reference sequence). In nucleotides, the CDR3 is TGTGCCAGTAGTACCCACGTCAGGGCGGATAGCAATCAGCCCCAGCATTTT. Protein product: CASSTHVRADSNQPQHF.

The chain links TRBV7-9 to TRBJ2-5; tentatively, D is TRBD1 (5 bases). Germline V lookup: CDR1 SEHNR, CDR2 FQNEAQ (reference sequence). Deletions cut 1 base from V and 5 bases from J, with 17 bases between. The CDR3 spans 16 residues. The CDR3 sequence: CASSLERGGVGETQYF. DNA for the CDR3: TGTGCCAGCAGCTTAGAAAGGGGCGGAGTGGGGGAGACCCAGTACTTC.

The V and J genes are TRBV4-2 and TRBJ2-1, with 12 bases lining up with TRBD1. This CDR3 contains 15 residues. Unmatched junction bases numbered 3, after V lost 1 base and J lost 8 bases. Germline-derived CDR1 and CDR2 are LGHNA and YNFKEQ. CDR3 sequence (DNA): TGTGCCAGCAGCCAAGTGGGACAGGGGGCGGATGAGCAGTTCTTC. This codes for CASSQVGQGADEQFF.

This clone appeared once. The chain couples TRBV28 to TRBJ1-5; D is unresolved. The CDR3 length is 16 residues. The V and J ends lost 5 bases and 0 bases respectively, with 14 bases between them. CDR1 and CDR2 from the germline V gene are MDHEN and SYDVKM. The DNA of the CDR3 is TGTGCCAGCAGTCACCTCAGAGTAGCTAGCAATCAGCCCCAGCATTTT. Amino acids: CASSHLRVASNQPQHF.

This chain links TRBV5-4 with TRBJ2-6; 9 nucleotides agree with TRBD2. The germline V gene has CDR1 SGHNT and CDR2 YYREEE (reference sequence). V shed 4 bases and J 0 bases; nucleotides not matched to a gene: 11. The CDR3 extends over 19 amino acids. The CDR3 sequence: CASSISIAGANSGANVLTF. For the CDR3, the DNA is TGTGCCAGCAGCATCTCAATAGCGGGGGCCAACTCTGGGGCCAACGTCCTGACTTTC.

The CDR3 spells CASSFRPGGGTDTQYF. CDR3 in DNA: TGTGCCAGCAGCTTTCGCCCCGGGGGAGGGACAGATACGCAGTATTTT. This sequence joins TRBV9 and TRBJ2-3, with 7 bases aligning to TRBD2. Germline V gives CDR1 SGDLS, CDR2 YYNGEE. V shed 4 bases, J shed 3 bases, and the junction held 11 bases outside the gene matches. The CDR3 length is 16 residues. The entire variable domain, with the rest obtained from reference TRBV9 and TRBJ2-3, is as follows: DSGVTQTPKHLITATGQRVTLRCSPRSGDLSVYWYQQSLDQGLQFLIQYYNGEERAKGNILERFSAQQFPDLHSELNLSSLELGDSALYFCASSFRPGGGTDTQYFGPGTRLTVL.

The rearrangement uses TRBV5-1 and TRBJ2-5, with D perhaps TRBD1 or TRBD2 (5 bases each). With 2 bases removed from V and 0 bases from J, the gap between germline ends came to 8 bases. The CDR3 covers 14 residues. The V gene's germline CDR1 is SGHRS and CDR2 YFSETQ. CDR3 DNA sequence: TGCGCCAGCAGCTTCCGGGACCACCAAGAGACCCAGTACTTC. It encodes CASSFRDHQETQYF.

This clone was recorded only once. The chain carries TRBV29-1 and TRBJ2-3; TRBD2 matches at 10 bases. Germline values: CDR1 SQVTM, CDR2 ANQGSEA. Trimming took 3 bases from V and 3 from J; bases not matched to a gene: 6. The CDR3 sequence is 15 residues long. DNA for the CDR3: TGCAGCGTTGACCTTCTAGCGGGAGTTACAGATACGCAGTATTTT. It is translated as CSVDLLAGVTDTQYF.

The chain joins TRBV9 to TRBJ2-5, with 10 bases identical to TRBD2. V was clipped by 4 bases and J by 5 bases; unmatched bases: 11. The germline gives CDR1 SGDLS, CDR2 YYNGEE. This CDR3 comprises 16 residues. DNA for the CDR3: TGTGCCAGCAGCACCTTCGAGAGCGGGGGGGCTGAGACCCAGTACTTC. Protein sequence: CASSTFESGGAETQYF.

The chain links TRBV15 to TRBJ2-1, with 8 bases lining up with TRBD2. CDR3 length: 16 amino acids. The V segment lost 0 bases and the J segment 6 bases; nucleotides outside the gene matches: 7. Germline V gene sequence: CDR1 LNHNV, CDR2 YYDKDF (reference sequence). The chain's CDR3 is CATSREGSGISNEQFF. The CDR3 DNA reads TGTGCCACCAGCAGAGAGGGTAGCGGGATATCCAATGAGCAGTTCTTC.